The rows below give T cell receptor beta chains drawn from one sample of a study of blood T cell repertoires in COVID-19. Some clones are missing from TCRdb's copy, which holds only in-frame ones; the method was immunoSEQ multiplex PCR. Of under 95,000 clones listed, about 83% are singletons. Source material: peripheral blood. Source of these receptors: a man in his sixties with acute or convalescent COVID-19. Each CDR3 is given with its conserved first and last residue. The D gene is left open where the match is weak. The size entry is marked missing in some rows and otherwise reads once, few, many or a size class.

NA,NA,TRBJ2-1,TRBV6-5,TGTGCCAGCAGTTACCCGGCTACGGGAGCGCAGTTCTTC,CASSYPATGAQFF
NA,NA,TRBJ2-7,TRBV7-6,TGTGCCAGCAGCTTAGGTTCGCAGGTTTCCTACGAGCAGTACTTC,CASSLGSQVSYEQYF
NA,once,TRBJ2-1,TRBV6-6,TGTGCCAGCAGTGACAACGCGGGTTCCTACAATGAGCAGTTCTTC,CASSDNAGSYNEQFF
TRBD1,NA,TRBJ2-7,TRBV6-1,TGTGCCAGCAGTGACTGGGACAGGCCTTCGAGCTCCTACGAGCAGTACTTC,CASSDWDRPSSSYEQYF
TRBD1,NA,TRBJ1-5,TRBV6-6,TGTGCCAGCAGGGGACAGGTTAATCAGCCCCAGCATTTT,CASRGQVNQPQHF
TRBD1,NA,TRBJ1-1,TRBV7-6,TGTGCCAGCAGCTTCTCGGGGACAGGGGCTACGAACACTGAAGCTTTCTTT,CASSFSGTGATNTEAFF
TRBD1,NA,TRBJ1-5,TRBV4-3,TGCGCCAGCAGCCAAGGACAGGGCACCGATCAGCCCCAGCATTTT,CASSQGQGTDQPQHF
NA,NA,TRBJ1-1,TRBV2,TGTGCCAGCAGTGATTATGTTCGGGGCACTGAAGCTTTCTTT,CASSDYVRGTEAFF
TRBD2,few,TRBJ2-3,TRBV7-8,TGTGCCAGCAGCTTAGCCCCCGGGACTAGCGGGGGTCGCACAGATACGCAGTATTTT,CASSLAPGTSGGRTDTQYF
NA,NA,TRBJ2-7,TRBV2,TGTGCCAGCAGTGAAGCGCCAGCAGGCCCAGGCGAGCAGTACTTC,CASSEAPAGPGEQYF
TRBD1,NA,TRBJ2-5,TRBV12-5,TGTGCTAGTGGAAGGGACAGTGAGAAGACCCAGTACTTC,CASGRDSEKTQYF
NA,NA,TRBJ2-1,TRBV4-1,TGCGCCAGCAGCCAAGATAACGGGGTTGAGCAGTTCTTC,CASSQDNGVEQFF
NA,NA,TRBJ1-2,TRBV18,TGTGCCAGCTCACCGTCACAGGAAGGGTGGAATGGCTACACCTTC,CASSPSQEGWNGYTF
TRBD1,NA,TRBJ1-1,TRBV7-2,TGTGCCAGCAGCTTAGTGGCATGGGTAGGACAGGGCACTGAAGCTTTCTTT,CASSLVAWVGQGTEAFF
TRBD1,NA,TRBJ1-2,TRBV6-6,TGTGCCAGCAGCACGAGGACAGGGGCAAACACCTTC,CASSTRTGANTF
NA,NA,TRBJ1-2,TRBV11-2,TGTGCCAGCAGCTTAGAAGGGGATGGCTACACCTTC,CASSLEGDGYTF
NA,NA,TRBJ1-5,TRBV6-2/TRBV6-3,TGTGCCAGCAGTTACGAGTCAGGGGCAATGTCTCAGCCCCAGCATTTT,CASSYESGAMSQPQHF
TRBD1,NA,TRBJ1-1,TRBV9,TGTGCCAGCAGAAAGACAGGGGGCACTGAAGCTTTCTTT,CASRKTGGTEAFF
NA,NA,TRBJ1-2,TRBV19,TGTGCCAGTAGCATCGCGGACAGTTTAGGAGGAAACACCTTC,CASSIADSLGGNTF
NA,NA,TRBJ2-7,TRBV19,TGTGCCAGTAGTATGGTGGCGCTGGGCCATACGACCTACGAGCAGTACTTC,CASSMVALGHTTYEQYF
NA,once,TRBJ2-7,TRBV9,TGTGCCAGCAGCGTAGGGGACTGGTCTACGACGCAGTACTTC,CASSVGDWSTTQYF
NA,NA,TRBJ2-1,TRBV27,TGTGCCAGCAGTGGGGGGACAGTCTGGCTCAATGAGCAGTTCTTC,CASSGGTVWLNEQFF
NA,NA,TRBJ1-5,TRBV12-5,TGTGCTAGTGGTAATGGGTTACGGGATCAGCCCCAGCATTTT,CASGNGLRDQPQHF
NA,NA,TRBJ1-1,TRBV6-6,TGTGCCATCAGACAGACGGAGAACACTGAAGCTTTCTTT,CAIRQTENTEAFF
NA,NA,TRBJ2-5,TRBV6-5,TGTGCCACCGCTACCTCTAAGAGGGGGGAGACCCAGTACTTC,CATATSKRGETQYF
TRBD2,NA,TRBJ2-1,TRBV18,TGTGCCAGCTCACCAGGGACTAGCGGGGGGGACGAGCAGTTCTTC,CASSPGTSGGDEQFF
NA,few,TRBJ1-2,TRBV18,TGTGCCAGCTCACTAGGACAGACTATTTACTATGGCTACACCTTC,CASSLGQTIYYGYTF
NA,NA,TRBJ1-1,TRBV4-3,TGCGCCAGCAGACAAAACCTACAGGTTCTCCTTAACACTGAAGCTTTCTTT,CASRQNLQVLLNTEAFF
NA,NA,TRBJ2-2,TRBV27,TGTGCCAGCAGTTTGGGGCGGGGAATCCAGAACACCGGGGAGCTGTTTTTT,CASSLGRGIQNTGELFF
TRBD1,NA,TRBJ1-6,TRBV7-2,TGTGCCAGCAGCCCCGGGGGGGGACAGGGGCGTAATTCACCCCTCCACTTT,CASSPGGGQGRNSPLHF
TRBD1,once,TRBJ1-3,TRBV5-4,TGTGCCAGCAGCTTTAAAGGGGGCTATGACACCATATATTTT,CASSFKGGYDTIYF
NA,NA,TRBJ1-2,TRBV7-3,TGTGCCAGCAGCTCAACTGACACGGCTGGCTACACCTTC,CASSSTDTAGYTF
NA,NA,TRBJ1-6,TRBV21-1,TGTGCCAGCCGCACCGGGAGGCCCCTCCACTTT,CASRTGRPLHF
TRBD2,NA,TRBJ2-3,TRBV7-2,TGTGCCAGCAGCTTACAAACTAGCGGGGGGGCCACAGATACGCAGTATTTT,CASSLQTSGGATDTQYF
TRBD1,NA,TRBJ2-1,TRBV27,TGTGCCAGCAGGGCCTTTGGGGACAGGGGCACCACCTTATACAATGAGCAGTTCTTC,CASRAFGDRGTTLYNEQFF
NA,NA,TRBJ1-5,TRBV6-2/TRBV6-3,TGTGCCAGCAGCACAGGATGGAGCAATCAGCCCCAGCATTTT,CASSTGWSNQPQHF
TRBD1,NA,TRBJ1-1,TRBV28,TGTGCCAGCAGTTTAGGGACAGTAATCACTGAAGCTTTCTTT,CASSLGTVITEAFF
TRBD2,NA,TRBJ2-1,TRBV11-2,TGTGCCAGCAGCCCCAACGGGGGGGACTACAATGAGCAGTTCTTC,CASSPNGGDYNEQFF
NA,NA,TRBJ1-4,TRBV5-1,TGCGCCAGCAGCTTGGCCCCTACCGGGACAAGCAATGAAAAACTGTTTTTT,CASSLAPTGTSNEKLFF
TRBD2,NA,TRBJ2-2,TRBV5-4,TGTGCCAGCAGCTTGGGAACTAGCGGGGGGCACACCGGGGAGCTGTTTTTT,CASSLGTSGGHTGELFF
NA,NA,TRBJ1-1,TRBV29-1,TGCAGCGTCCTGACAGATTTCACTGAAGCTTTCTTT,CSVLTDFTEAFF
TRBD1,NA,TRBJ2-1,TRBV7-9,TGTGCCAGCACCGGACAGGGGGTTTCCTACAATGAGCAGTTCTTC,CASTGQGVSYNEQFF
NA,NA,TRBJ2-5,TRBV5-1,TGCGCCAGCAGCCTCGCGGTAACAGGGTTAGCAGAGACCCAGTACTTC,CASSLAVTGLAETQYF
NA,NA,TRBJ1-1,TRBV19,TGTGCCAGTAGCTGGGGGCCATACACTGAAGCTTTCTTT,CASSWGPYTEAFF
NA,NA,TRBJ2-2,TRBV5-6,TGTGCCAGCAGCTCGGGGAACACCGGGGAGCTGTTTTTT,CASSSGNTGELFF
NA,NA,TRBJ2-7,TRBV7-6,TGTGCCAGCAGCTTAACATGGGAGCAGTACTTC,CASSLTWEQYF
NA,NA,TRBJ2-1,TRBV20-1,TGCAGTGCTAGTCCGGGGTTCACCTACAATGAGCAGTTCTTC,CSASPGFTYNEQFF
TRBD2,NA,TRBJ2-7,TRBV5-4,TGTGCCAGCAGCTTAGCGGGGGCGTCCTACGAGCAGTACTTC,CASSLAGASYEQYF
NA,NA,TRBJ1-1,TRBV9,TGTGCCAGCACCCAATCGTTGGGCGTAATCTTGAACACTGAAGCTTTCTTT,CASTQSLGVILNTEAFF
NA,NA,TRBJ1-4,TRBV5-5,TGTGCCAGCAGCACCCTCGCGGGGGTGGGTGAAAAACTGTTTTTT,CASSTLAGVGEKLFF
NA,NA,TRBJ1-4,TRBV10-2,TGCGCCAGCAGTGATCAATTGACAGCCTTTAATGAAAAACTGTTTTTT,CASSDQLTAFNEKLFF
NA,NA,TRBJ2-3,TRBV5-8,TGTGCCAGCAGCCGAGGAAGGAACCGGCGCACAGATACGCAGTATTTT,CASSRGRNRRTDTQYF
TRBD1,NA,TRBJ2-7,TRBV2,TGTGCCAGCCTTACCGGGACAGGGGCTTACGAGCAGTACTTC,CASLTGTGAYEQYF
NA,few,TRBJ2-7,TRBV5-1,TGCGCCAGCAGCCCTAACACAGGGAGCTCCTACGAGCAGTACTTC,CASSPNTGSSYEQYF
NA,NA,TRBJ2-1,TRBV7-2,TGTGCCAGCAGCTTAGGACAGGCCTGGGATGAGCAGTTCTTC,CASSLGQAWDEQFF
NA,NA,TRBJ1-2,TRBV11-2,TGTGCCAGCAGCTTAGAGGGGGCGGGTGGCTACACCTTC,CASSLEGAGGYTF
NA,NA,TRBJ1-2,TRBV5-4,TGTGCCAGCAGCTTGGACCGAAGCGGCTACACCTTC,CASSLDRSGYTF